Below, 25 T cell receptor beta chains from the same sample are listed, as sequenced in a study of blood T cell repertoires in COVID-19. The assay was immunoSEQ multiplex PCR, and TCRdb's table has in-frame clones only and misses some. This sample carries tens of thousands of clones, 89% of them seen once, and the ten largest clones take 3% to 4%. Input material: peripheral blood. These receptors all stem from a woman in her 70s with acute or convalescent COVID-19.

The rearrangement joins TRBV12-5 to TRBJ2-1, with a possible D match to TRBD2 (5 bases). This CDR3 is 13 amino acids long. With 1 base removed from V and 5 bases from J, the gap between germline ends came to 6 bases. Germline values: CDR1 LGHNT, CDR2 FRNRAP. Written as DNA, the CDR3 is TGTGCTAGTGGTTTGGGGCGGGACAATGAGCAGTTCTTC. This translates into CASGLGRDNEQFF.

This clone was seen only once. This chain connects TRBV5-1 to TRBJ2-3; 9 bases agree with TRBD2. The ends lost 0 bases at V and 6 bases at J; junction bases unmatched: 8. CDR1 is SGHRS and CDR2 is YFSETQ in the germline V gene. This CDR3 is 16 amino acids long. CDR3 sequence: CASSLGSGGRRDTQYF. The CDR3 DNA is TGCGCCAGCAGCTTGGGTAGCGGGGGCCGAAGGGATACGCAGTATTTT. Supplemented by reference TRBV5-1 and TRBJ2-3, the full variable domain reads KAGVTQTPRYLIKTRGQQVTLSCSPISGHRSVSWYQQTPGQGLQFLFEYFSETQRNKGNFPGRFSGRQFSNSRSEMNVSTLELGDSALYLCASSLGSGGRRDTQYFGPGTRLTVL.

The chain recombines TRBV28 with TRBJ2-1, with D perhaps TRBD2 (6 bases). The V end was cut by 5 bases, the J end by 1 base, with 12 bases between. Germline V lookup: CDR1 MDHEN, CDR2 SYDVKM. The CDR3 covers 15 residues. CDR3 nucleotide sequence: TGTGCCAGCAGTAGGAGGGCGACATCCTACAATGAGCAGTTCTTC. Its protein product is CASSRRATSYNEQFF.

The J gene is TRBJ1-1, the V gene TRBV4-1; 7 bases map to TRBD1. Trimming cost V 2 bases and J 4 bases; bases outside gene matches: 4. This CDR3 has 14 amino acids. Germline loops: CDR1 MGHRA, CDR2 YSYEKL. The CDR3 reads CASSQTGAPTEAFF. CDR3 nucleotides: TGCGCCAGCAGCCAAACAGGGGCTCCCACTGAAGCTTTCTTT.

This sequence joins TRBV2 and TRBJ1-4; possible D gene TRBD1, 6 bases. This CDR3 contains 16 residues. V lost 5 bases, J lost 0 bases, and 13 bases lay in between. Germline loops: CDR1 SNHLY, CDR2 FYNNEI. The CDR3 nucleotides are TGTGCCAGCAGTCCGGACAGACAAGCAACTAATGAAAAACTGTTTTTT. It encodes CASSPDRQATNEKLFF.

In this sample, this clone turned up once. The rearrangement links TRBV5-4 to TRBJ2-7; 7 positions agree with TRBD2. J was trimmed by 0 bases and V by 5 bases; bases with no gene match: 2. Per germline, CDR1 SGHNT and CDR2 YYREEE (reference sequence). The CDR3 is 13 residues long. This CDR3 reads CASSRDYSYEQYV. The DNA of the CDR3 is TGTGCCAGCAGTCGGGACTACTCCTACGAGCAGTACGTC.

In DNA, the CDR3 is TGTGCCAGAAGCTTCGGGGACACAAACATTCAGTACTTC. It is translated as CARSFGDTNIQYF. The V call is TRBV5-3, the J call TRBJ2-4, with D tentatively TRBD1 (6 bases). TRBV5-3 is designated an ORF whose function remains uncertain. This CDR3 contains 13 residues. Deletions cut 2 bases from V and 6 bases from J, with 9 bases between.

The V gene is TRBV2, the J gene TRBJ2-3; TRBD1 is a possible D gene (6 bases). The CDR3 contains 17 residues. Germline V gives CDR1 SNHLY, CDR2 FYNNEI. V lost 8 bases, J lost 1 base, and 22 bases lay in between. The CDR3 sequence is CASSSFQQGGGTDTQYF. CDR3 DNA: TGTGCCAGCTCTTCCTTCCAACAGGGTGGTGGCACAGATACGCAGTATTTT.

This sequence joins TRBV28 and TRBJ2-7; D remains ambiguous. Trimming took 8 bases from V and 1 from J, leaving 6 bases between them. The CDR3 has 11 amino acids. Germline loops: CDR1 MDHEN, CDR2 SYDVKM. The CDR3 DNA sequence: TGTGCCAGCGGGCCATCCTACGAGCAGTACTTC. Encoded protein: CASGPSYEQYF.

This clone was found once. The rearrangement uses TRBV12-5 and TRBJ2-5, with TRBD1 identical over 7 bases. The CDR3 runs 13 residues. Germline CDR1 is LGHNT and CDR2 is FRNRAP. V dropped 7 bases and J dropped 2; count of bases not matched to a gene: 4. CDR3 sequence reads: CASAPGQQETQYF. Here the CDR3 DNA reads TGTGCTAGTGCCCCGGGACAGCAAGAGACCCAGTACTTC.

This clone was recorded a few times. The J gene is TRBJ1-5, the V gene TRBV30; D might be TRBD1 (6 bases). Trimming removed 0 bases at V and 5 bases at J, with 14 bases between. CDR1 and CDR2 from the germline V gene are GTSNPN and SVGIG (reference sequence). The CDR3 runs 15 residues. CDR3 coding DNA: TGTGCCTGGAGTGTTAGGGCAGGGGCTGATCAGCCCCAGCATTTT. It is translated as CAWSVRAGADQPQHF.

This sequence joins TRBV5-1 and TRBJ2-3, with D possibly TRBD1 on 6 matching bases. V shed 9 bases and J shed 6 bases, with 20 bases lying between them. Germline V CDR1 and CDR2: SGHRS, YFSETQ. This CDR3 comprises 14 residues. CDR3: CATKVQGSSDTQYF. CDR3 coding DNA: TGCGCCACGAAAGTTCAGGGGAGTAGTGATACGCAGTATTTT.

V and J are TRBV2 and TRBJ1-5; D may be TRBD1 (6 bases). CDR3 length equals 15 residues. The germline V gene has CDR1 SNHLY and CDR2 FYNNEI. V dropped 6 bases and J dropped 7 bases, with 19 bases sitting between them. CDR3 loop: CASRGLQGRLQPQHF. As DNA, the CDR3 is TGTGCCAGCAGGGGGTTACAGGGACGCTTGCAGCCCCAGCATTTT.

V is TRBV4-1 and J is TRBJ2-3; 11 bases match TRBD1. Looked up from germline, CDR1 is MGHRA and CDR2 is YSYEKL. The V gene end was trimmed by 5 bases and the J gene end by 5 bases; junction bases not matched to a gene: 6. The CDR3 loop spans 15 amino acids. Here the CDR3 reads CASSVGGTGGDTQYF. Written as DNA, the CDR3 is TGCGCCAGCAGCGTTGGGGGGACAGGGGGAGATACGCAGTATTTT.

V gene TRBV2 combines with J gene TRBJ1-6; 9 nucleotides agree with TRBD1. The CDR3 extends over 15 amino acids. Unmatched junction bases numbered 6, after V lost 6 bases and J lost 6 bases. CDR1 and CDR2 (germline): SNHLY, FYNNEI. The CDR3: CASRGTGTVNSPLHF. The DNA for the CDR3 is TGTGCCAGCAGGGGGACAGGGACGGTTAATTCACCCCTCCACTTT.

The chain is built from TRBV7-2 and TRBJ2-6; no clear D. The CDR3 loop spans 17 amino acids. CDR1 and CDR2 (germline): SGHTA, FQGNSA. Trimming took 5 bases from V and 0 from J, leaving 14 bases between them. DNA for the CDR3: TGTGCCAGCAGCCCCGACACCCCATACTCTGGGGCCAACGTCCTGACTTTC. Its protein product is CASSPDTPYSGANVLTF. Looking up the rest from reference TRBV7-2 and TRBJ2-6 gives the full variable domain: GAGVSQSPSNKVTEKGKDVELRCDPISGHTALYWYRQSLGQGLEFLIYFQGNSAPDKSGLPSDRFSAERTGGSVSTLTIQRTQQEDSAVYLCASSPDTPYSGANVLTFGAGSRLTVL.

The rearrangement uses TRBV18 and TRBJ1-5, with D possibly being TRBD1 (5 bases). CDR3 size: 14 residues. Germline CDR1 reads KGHSH; CDR2 reads LQKENI. The V end lost 6 bases, the J end lost 0 bases, and 9 bases lay between the germline ends. CDR3 in DNA: TGTGCCAGCTCGACGGGGGGTAGCAATCAGCCCCAGCATTTT. Translated, it gives CASSTGGSNQPQHF.

J is TRBJ2-5 and V is TRBV18; 7 bases are shared with TRBD1. The junction had 6 bases not matched to a gene; V was cut back by 3 bases and J by 5 bases. CDR1 KGHSH and CDR2 LQKENI come from the germline V gene. The CDR3 extends over 14 amino acids. For the CDR3, the DNA is TGTGCCAGCTCACCGCAGACAGGGTTGGAGACCCAGTACTTC. Translating it yields CASSPQTGLETQYF.

The chain links TRBV5-6 to TRBJ1-1; 8 nucleotides agree with TRBD1. The CDR3 spans 18 residues. V lost 0 bases, J lost 1 base, and 11 bases stayed unmatched. CDR1 SGHDT and CDR2 YYEEEE come from the germline V gene. In DNA, the CDR3 is TGTGCCAGCAGCTTGGCTTTCGGACAGGGCTACGGGAACACTGAAGCTTTCTTT. It specifies CASSLAFGQGYGNTEAFF.

The chain has TRBV29-1 and TRBJ1-2; weak D call: TRBD1 (6 bases). Between the trimmed V and J ends, which lost 7 bases and 7 bases, there was a span of 19 bases. CDR3 length equals 13 residues. The germline gives CDR1 SQVTM, CDR2 ANQGSEA. The CDR3 region is CSGISGRGPGYTF. CDR3 in DNA: TGCAGCGGTATAAGTGGCAGGGGCCCTGGCTACACCTTC.

The chain links TRBV28 to TRBJ2-1; D ambiguous. Germline lookup yields CDR1 MDHEN and CDR2 SYDVKM. Trimming shortened V by 5 bases and J by 10 bases, and 12 bases separated the two germline ends. The CDR3 extends over 12 amino acids. In DNA, the CDR3 is TGTGCCAGCAGTACGCAAGTCGGGGAGCAGTTCTTC. As protein: CASSTQVGEQFF.

The CDR3 loop is CASSLTSGAYNEQFF. CDR3 DNA: TGTGCCAGCAGCTTGACTAGCGGGGCCTACAATGAGCAGTTCTTC. The chain recombines TRBV9 with TRBJ2-1, with 11 bases aligning to TRBD2. The CDR3 extends over 15 amino acids. Germline V lookup: CDR1 SGDLS, CDR2 YYNGEE. The ends lost 4 bases at V and 2 bases at J; junction bases unmatched: 2. Supplemented by reference TRBV9 and TRBJ2-1, the full variable domain reads DSGVTQTPKHLITATGQRVTLRCSPRSGDLSVYWYQQSLDQGLQFLIQYYNGEERAKGNILERFSAQQFPDLHSELNLSSLELGDSALYFCASSLTSGAYNEQFFGPGTRLTVL.

The chain carries TRBV6-1 and TRBJ2-7; D is perhaps TRBD2 (7 bases). In germline, CDR1 is MNHNS, CDR2 SASEGT. Trimming left V 0 bases short and J 6 bases short, with 12 bases between. CDR3 length equals 14 residues. The CDR3 DNA sequence: TGTGCCAGCAGTGAAGCGTGGGGAGGGGGCGAGCAGTACTTC. Amino acids: CASSEAWGGGEQYF.

The chain couples TRBV28 to TRBJ1-5; D gene uncertain. CDR1 and CDR2 (germline): MDHEN, SYDVKM. The V gene lost 2 bases and the J gene lost 3 bases, with 8 bases spanning the gap. The CDR3 loop spans 14 amino acids. The DNA of the CDR3 is TGTGCCAGCAGTTTAACACCGTCCAATCAGCCCCAGCATTTT. Translation gives CASSLTPSNQPQHF.

The chain carries TRBV27 and TRBJ1-2; maybe TRBD1 (5 bases). Germline V CDR1 and CDR2: MNHEY, SMNVEV (reference sequence). The CDR3 sequence is 16 residues long. The ends were cut back, 4 bases at V and 2 bases at J, with 17 bases in the middle. The CDR3 here is CASSSLGAGLNYGYTF. CDR3 in DNA: TGTGCCAGCAGTTCGCTTGGGGCAGGGCTAAACTATGGCTACACCTTC.